This T cell receptor beta chain was documented in a study of regulatory T cells in long-lasting Graves disease. CDR3 regions were amplified by Arm-PCR using iRepertoire HTBI primers to build TCR beta libraries. TCRdb re-derived calls from the multiplex PCR reads in MiXCR, one entry per CDR3 protein. The sample includes around 460,000 distinct CDR3 sequences, less than 25% of them seen just once. Noted time point: persistent/refractory GD, antithyroid drugs over 5 years with positive TRAb. Making the TCR library involved RNA that had been extracted from PBMCs. This clonotype originated in a female donor with Graves disease. The sample consisted of peripheral blood mononuclear cells (PBMCs), taken when the disease was refractory, from a patient treated with antithyroid drugs.

The CDR3 loop is CASSWGQGGYEQYF. The CDR3 DNA reads as TGCGCCAGCAGCTGGGGACAGGGTGGCTACGAGCAGTACTTC. This chain links TRBV5-1 with TRBJ2-7, with TRBD1 matching over 9 bases. CDR3 length: 14 residues. CDR1 is SGHRS, CDR2 YFSETQ, per germline. Trimming took 3 bases from V and 3 from J; bases not matched to a gene: 4.